The clone carrying this T cell receptor beta chain was recorded at least ten times. These data come from a study of T cells in Graves' hyperthyroidism and ophthalmopathy. TCR beta CDR3 region amplification was performed from RNA transcripts. The HTBI primer set drove a first-round RT-PCR of the TCR CDR3. TCRdb re-derived calls from the multiplex PCR reads in MiXCR, one entry per CDR3 protein. The sample lists a few hundred thousand distinct CDR3 sequences, about 14% occurring once. The origin of this receptor is a woman between 40 and 50 years old with Graves' hyperthyroidism. The sequencing sample was made of blood.

CDR3 loop: CASSYSFYSYNEQFF. In DNA, the CDR3 is TGTGCCAGCAGTTACTCGTTCTACTCCTACAATGAGCAGTTCTTC. The chain combines TRBV6-5 with TRBJ2-1; the D is unclear. V lost 0 bases and J lost 0, with 6 bases in between. The CDR3 extends over 15 amino acids. The germline V gene has CDR1 MNHEY and CDR2 SVGAGI.